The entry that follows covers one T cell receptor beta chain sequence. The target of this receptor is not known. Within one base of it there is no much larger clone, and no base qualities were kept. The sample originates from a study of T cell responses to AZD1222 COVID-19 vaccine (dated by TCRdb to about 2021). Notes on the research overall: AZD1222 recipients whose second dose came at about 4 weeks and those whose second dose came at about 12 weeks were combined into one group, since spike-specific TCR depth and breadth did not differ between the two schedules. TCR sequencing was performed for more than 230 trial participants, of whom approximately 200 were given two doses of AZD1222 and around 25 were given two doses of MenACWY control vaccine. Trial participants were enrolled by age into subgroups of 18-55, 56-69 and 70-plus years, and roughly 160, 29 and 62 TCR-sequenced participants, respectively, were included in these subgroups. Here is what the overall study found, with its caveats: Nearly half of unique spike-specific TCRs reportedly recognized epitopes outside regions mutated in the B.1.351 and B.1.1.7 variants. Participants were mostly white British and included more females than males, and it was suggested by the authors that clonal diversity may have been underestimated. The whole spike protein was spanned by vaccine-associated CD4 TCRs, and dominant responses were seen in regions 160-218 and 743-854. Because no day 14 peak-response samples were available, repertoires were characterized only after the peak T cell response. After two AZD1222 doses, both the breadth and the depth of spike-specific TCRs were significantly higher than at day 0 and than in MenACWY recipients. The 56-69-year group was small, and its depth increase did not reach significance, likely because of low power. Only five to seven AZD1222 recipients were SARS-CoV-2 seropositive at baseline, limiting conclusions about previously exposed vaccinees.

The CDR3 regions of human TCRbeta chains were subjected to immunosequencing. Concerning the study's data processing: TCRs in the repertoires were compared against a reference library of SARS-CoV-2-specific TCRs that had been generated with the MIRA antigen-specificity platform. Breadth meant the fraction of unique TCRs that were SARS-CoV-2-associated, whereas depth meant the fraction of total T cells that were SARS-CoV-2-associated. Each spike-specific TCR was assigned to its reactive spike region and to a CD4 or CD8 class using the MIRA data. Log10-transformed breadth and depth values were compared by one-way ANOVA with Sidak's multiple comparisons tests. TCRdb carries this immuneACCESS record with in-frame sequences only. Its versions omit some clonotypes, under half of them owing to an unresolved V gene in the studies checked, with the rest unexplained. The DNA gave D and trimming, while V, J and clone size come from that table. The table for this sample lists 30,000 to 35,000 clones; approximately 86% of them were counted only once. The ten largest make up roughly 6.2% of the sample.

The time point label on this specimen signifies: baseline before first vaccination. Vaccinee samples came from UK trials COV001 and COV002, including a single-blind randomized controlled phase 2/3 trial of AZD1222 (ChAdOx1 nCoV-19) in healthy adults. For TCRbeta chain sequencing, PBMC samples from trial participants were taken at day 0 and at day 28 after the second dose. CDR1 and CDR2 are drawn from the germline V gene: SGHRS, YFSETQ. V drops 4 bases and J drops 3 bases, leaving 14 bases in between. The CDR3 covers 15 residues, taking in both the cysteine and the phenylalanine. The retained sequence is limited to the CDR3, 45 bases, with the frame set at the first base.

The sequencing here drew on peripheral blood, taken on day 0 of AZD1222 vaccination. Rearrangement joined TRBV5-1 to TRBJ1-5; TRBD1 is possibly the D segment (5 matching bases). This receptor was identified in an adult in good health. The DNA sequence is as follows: TGCGCCAGCAGCCCCAACGGGGGGGACAATCAGCCCCAGCATTTT. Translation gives CASSPNGGDNQPQHF.